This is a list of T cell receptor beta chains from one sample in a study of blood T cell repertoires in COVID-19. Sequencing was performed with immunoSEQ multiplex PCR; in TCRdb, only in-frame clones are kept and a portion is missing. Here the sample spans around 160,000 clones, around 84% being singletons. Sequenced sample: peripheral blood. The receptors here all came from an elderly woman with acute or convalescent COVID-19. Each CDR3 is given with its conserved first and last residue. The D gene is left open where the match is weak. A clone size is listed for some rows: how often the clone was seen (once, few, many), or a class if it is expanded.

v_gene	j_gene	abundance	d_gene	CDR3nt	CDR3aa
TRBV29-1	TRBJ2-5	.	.	TGCAGCGTTGGGATGACTAGGTGGGAAGAGACCCAGTACTTC	CSVGMTRWEETQYF
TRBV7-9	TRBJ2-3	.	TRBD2	TGTGCCAGCAGCTTAGCCCTAGCGGGGGTAAGCACAGATACGCAGTATTTT	CASSLALAGVSTDTQYF
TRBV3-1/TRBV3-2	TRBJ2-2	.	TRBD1	TGTGCCAGCAGCTATATAAGGACAGGGGATACCGGGGAGCTGTTTTTT	CASSYIRTGDTGELFF
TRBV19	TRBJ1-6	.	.	TGTGCCAGTCGATACGGGCGGGAGTACAATTCACCCCTCCACTTT	CASRYGREYNSPLHF
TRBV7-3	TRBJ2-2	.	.	TGTGCCAGCAGCTTAACGGTCTCGGGGGACACCGGGGAGCTGTTTTTT	CASSLTVSGDTGELFF
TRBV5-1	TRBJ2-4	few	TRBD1	TGCGCCAGCAGCGCGGGACAGGGGAGGATGGAAAACATTCAGTACTTC	CASSAGQGRMENIQYF
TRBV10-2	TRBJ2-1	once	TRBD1	TGCGCCAGCAGGCCCCGGGACAGGGGAAACTACAATGAGCAGTTCTTC	CASRPRDRGNYNEQFF
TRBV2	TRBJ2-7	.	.	TGTGCCACCTTAATAGGGACTTCCGCGAAGCGGTTCTTCTCCTACGAGCAGTACTTC	CATLIGTSAKRFFSYEQYF
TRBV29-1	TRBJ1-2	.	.	TGCAGCGTCCTACTGGGGGCGGACTATGGCTACACCTTC	CSVLLGADYGYTF
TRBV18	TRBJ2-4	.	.	TGTGCCAGCTCACCACCGGGGCAAATCAAAAACATTCAGTACTTC	CASSPPGQIKNIQYF
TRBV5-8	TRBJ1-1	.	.	TGTGCCAGCAGCTTGGCCCGTTTCCTAGGACAATCGGACACTGAAGCTTTCTTT	CASSLARFLGQSDTEAFF
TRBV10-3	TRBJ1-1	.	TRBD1	TGTGCCGCATCAAGGGACAGTCGGGACACTGAAGCTTTCTTT	CAASRDSRDTEAFF
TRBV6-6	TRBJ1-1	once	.	TGTGCCAGCAGTCCCCCCGGGGGGGTCACTGAAGCTTTCTTT	CASSPPGGVTEAFF
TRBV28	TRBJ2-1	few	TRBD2	TGTGCCAGCAGGGCGGGAGGGCCTGTCGATGAGCAGTTCTTC	CASRAGGPVDEQFF
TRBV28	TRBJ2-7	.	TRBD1	TGTGCCAGCAAGGGACAGGGGGCAGACGAGCAGTACTTC	CASKGQGADEQYF